Listed below are T cell receptor beta chains from one sample, sequenced in a study of T cells after yellow fever vaccination. Each CDR3 protein is one row after TCRdb ran MiXCR on the 5' RACE reads. The repertoire consists of some 120,000 distinct CDR3 sequences, with 13% to 15% occurring once and the leading ten covering roughly 44%. The material was CD8+ T cells sorted from PBMCs, obtained 5 days after the yellow fever booster vaccination. These receptors were collected from a man between 18 and 35 years old who received the YFV17D yellow fever vaccine. The CDR3 runs from the conserved cysteine through the conserved F or W. The D gene is left open where the match is weak. Rows may omit the clone size; those that give it use once, few, many or a size class.

CDR3: CASSLPGWDQPQHF
DNA: TGTGCCAGCAGTTTACCAGGGTGGGATCAGCCCCAGCATTTT
V: TRBV12-3/TRBV12-4
length: 14
D: -
J: TRBJ1-5
size: -

CDR3: CASSWLGPGNTIYF
DNA: TGTGCCAGTAGTTGGCTGGGACCTGGAAACACCATATATTTT
V: TRBV19
length: 14
D: -
J: TRBJ1-3
size: -

CDR3: CASSEEEGVNTIYF
DNA: TGTGCCAGCAGTGAAGAGGAGGGGGTAAACACCATATATTTT
V: TRBV6-1
length: 14
D: -
J: TRBJ1-3
size: many

CDR3: CSARFREGYEQYF
DNA: TGCAGTGCTAGGTTCCGGGAGGGCTACGAGCAGTACTTC
V: TRBV20-1
length: 13
D: TRBD2
J: TRBJ2-7
size: -

CDR3: CATSRWGRQASNEQFF
DNA: TGTGCCACCAGCAGGTGGGGAAGACAGGCATCCAATGAGCAGTTCTTC
V: TRBV15
length: 16
D: -
J: TRBJ2-1
size: few

CDR3: CAITTGTRAYEQYF
DNA: TGTGCCATCACGACAGGGACGCGGGCCTACGAGCAGTACTTC
V: TRBV2
length: 14
D: TRBD1
J: TRBJ2-7
size: -

CDR3: CASSSATSGGPSYEQYF
DNA: TGTGCCAGCAGCTCCGCGACTAGCGGGGGTCCCTCCTACGAGCAGTACTTC
V: TRBV7-2
length: 17
D: TRBD2
J: TRBJ2-7
size: few

CDR3: CSVDWTGGAFF
DNA: TGCAGCGTAGACTGGACAGGGGGAGCTTTCTTT
V: TRBV29-1
length: 11
D: TRBD1
J: TRBJ1-1
size: -

CDR3: CASSSTDNRGQPQHF
DNA: TGTGCCAGCAGTTCAACGGACAACCGAGGTCAGCCCCAGCATTTT
V: TRBV6-5
length: 15
D: -
J: TRBJ1-5
size: few

CDR3: CASSTPVGTGGFLAKNIQYF
DNA: TGTGCCAGCAGCACCCCTGTCGGGACAGGGGGTTTTTTAGCCAAAAACATTCAGTACTTC
V: TRBV9
length: 20
D: TRBD1
J: TRBJ2-4
size: -

CDR3: CAIMRGPNTGELFF
DNA: TGTGCCATCATGCGGGGGCCGAACACCGGGGAGCTGTTTTTT
V: TRBV10-3
length: 14
D: -
J: TRBJ2-2
size: -

CDR3: CASSLYGGTDTQYF
DNA: TGTGCCAGCAGCTTGTACGGGGGCACAGATACGCAGTATTTT
V: TRBV5-5
length: 14
D: -
J: TRBJ2-3
size: few

CDR3: CASSLDRDFPDTQYF
DNA: TGTGCCAGCAGCTTAGACAGGGACTTTCCAGATACGCAGTATTTT
V: TRBV7-6
length: 15
D: -
J: TRBJ2-3
size: many

CDR3: CASSKASGGTDTQYF
DNA: TGTGCCAGCAGCAAGGCTTCAGGGGGAACAGATACGCAGTATTTT
V: TRBV21-1
length: 15
D: -
J: TRBJ2-3
size: few

CDR3: CASSYFPAELARTDTQYF
DNA: TGTGCCAGCAGTTACTTCCCCGCCGAGCTGGCCCGCACAGATACGCAGTATTTT
V: TRBV6-6
length: 18
D: -
J: TRBJ2-3
size: few

CDR3: CASSYSWTGGPNYGYTF
DNA: TGTGCCAGCAGTTACTCCTGGACAGGGGGGCCTAACTATGGCTACACCTTC
V: TRBV6-5
length: 17
D: TRBD1
J: TRBJ1-2
size: -

CDR3: CARGEAGRPDNSPLHF
DNA: TGTGCCAGAGGGGAGGCAGGTCGGCCTGATAATTCACCCCTCCACTTT
V: TRBV2
length: 16
D: -
J: TRBJ1-6
size: few

CDR3: CATGTGAANEQFF
DNA: TGTGCCACCGGAACAGGAGCGGCTAATGAGCAGTTCTTC
V: TRBV27
length: 13
D: -
J: TRBJ2-1
size: -

CDR3: CASSYLEGGPQHF
DNA: TGTGCCAGCAGTTACCTCGAGGGGGGGCCCCAGCATTTT
V: TRBV6-5
length: 13
D: -
J: TRBJ1-5
size: -

CDR3: CSARDGGGGYYEQYF
DNA: TGCAGTGCTAGAGATGGTGGGGGGGGCTACTACGAGCAGTACTTC
V: TRBV20-1
length: 15
D: -
J: TRBJ2-7
size: few

CDR3: CASSQIGQGANTGELFF
DNA: TGCGCCAGCAGCCAAATTGGACAGGGGGCTAACACCGGGGAGCTGTTTTTT
V: TRBV4-1
length: 17
D: TRBD1
J: TRBJ2-2
size: few

CDR3: CASTPTGPVNEQYF
DNA: TGTGCCAGCACTCCGACAGGGCCGGTCAACGAGCAGTACTTC
V: TRBV6-6
length: 14
D: TRBD1
J: TRBJ2-7
size: -

CDR3: CASSIQGTSGEETQYF
DNA: TGTGCCAGTAGTATACAAGGGACTAGCGGGGAAGAGACCCAGTACTTC
V: TRBV19
length: 16
D: TRBD2
J: TRBJ2-5
size: few

CDR3: CASSHPEDSAGANVLTF
DNA: TGCGCCAGCAGCCACCCCGAAGACAGTGCGGGGGCCAACGTCCTGACTTTC
V: TRBV4-1
length: 17
D: -
J: TRBJ2-6
size: many

CDR3: CASSYDGRTNTGELFF
DNA: TGTGCCAGCAGTTACGATGGCAGGACAAACACCGGGGAGCTGTTTTTT
V: TRBV6-2/TRBV6-3
length: 16
D: -
J: TRBJ2-2
size: few

CDR3: CASSLSPNSPLHF
DNA: TGTGCCAGCAGTTTATCCCCTAATTCACCCCTCCACTTT
V: TRBV12-3/TRBV12-4
length: 13
D: -
J: TRBJ1-6
size: few

CDR3: CASSSLPDRGDYGYTF
DNA: TGTGCCAGCAGCTCCCTCCCGGATCGAGGTGACTATGGCTACACCTTC
V: TRBV9
length: 16
D: -
J: TRBJ1-2
size: few

CDR3: CASIVNPGANTEAFF
DNA: TGTGCCAGCATCGTAAATCCCGGGGCGAACACTGAAGCTTTCTTT
V: TRBV5-6
length: 15
D: -
J: TRBJ1-1
size: few